These T cell receptor beta chains were read from a single sample in a study of cytomegalovirus exposure and HLA in healthy donors. The data were produced by immunoSEQ multiplex PCR, yet TCRdb's version contains in-frame clones alone and is incomplete. The sample lists 100,000 to 150,000 clones; roughly 91% were seen once. Source material: PBMCs. The receptors derive from a young man in good health and CMV-seronegative. CDR3s leave out the opening cysteine and the closing phenylalanine or tryptophan. Each record gives: CDR3 protein, D gene, J gene, V gene, clone size. A D gene is named only where the DNA matches it firmly. Not every row has a clone size; where given, it reads once, few, many or a size class.

cdr3_aa: ASSPAEGSRETQY
d_call: NA
j_call: TRBJ2-5
v_call: TRBV18
clone_size: NA

cdr3_aa: ASSEFPGQWNYGYT
d_call: TRBD1
j_call: TRBJ1-2
v_call: TRBV6-1
clone_size: NA

cdr3_aa: ASSFATGGDNEQF
d_call: TRBD1
j_call: TRBJ2-1
v_call: TRBV28
clone_size: NA

cdr3_aa: ASSPDRASYNEQF
d_call: TRBD1
j_call: TRBJ2-1
v_call: TRBV4-1
clone_size: NA

cdr3_aa: SIYRVTGLVRGGYEQY
d_call: NA
j_call: TRBJ2-7
v_call: TRBV29-1
clone_size: NA

cdr3_aa: ASSILAGEETQY
d_call: TRBD2
j_call: TRBJ2-5
v_call: TRBV7-9
clone_size: NA

cdr3_aa: ASSDGERASTDTQY
d_call: NA
j_call: TRBJ2-3
v_call: TRBV6-4
clone_size: NA

cdr3_aa: ATRTGGNYGYT
d_call: TRBD1
j_call: TRBJ1-2
v_call: TRBV5-1
clone_size: NA

cdr3_aa: ASSQGLTSSYNSPLH
d_call: NA
j_call: TRBJ1-6
v_call: TRBV4-2
clone_size: NA

cdr3_aa: ASSSHRDEQY
d_call: NA
j_call: TRBJ2-7
v_call: TRBV7-9
clone_size: NA

cdr3_aa: ASRGQGQNSPLH
d_call: TRBD1
j_call: TRBJ1-6
v_call: TRBV25-1
clone_size: NA

cdr3_aa: ASSVLSNTEAF
d_call: NA
j_call: TRBJ1-1
v_call: TRBV9
clone_size: few

cdr3_aa: ASSPGNSQETQY
d_call: NA
j_call: TRBJ2-5
v_call: TRBV18
clone_size: NA

cdr3_aa: ASSLATSGLYTDTQY
d_call: NA
j_call: TRBJ2-3
v_call: TRBV7-9
clone_size: NA

cdr3_aa: SVGLTGGREKLF
d_call: TRBD1
j_call: TRBJ1-4
v_call: TRBV29-1
clone_size: NA

cdr3_aa: ASTPTGVQPQH
d_call: NA
j_call: TRBJ1-5
v_call: TRBV19
clone_size: NA

cdr3_aa: ASSQGQVAEQY
d_call: NA
j_call: TRBJ2-7
v_call: TRBV7-9
clone_size: NA

cdr3_aa: ASSSGTGHGIYEQY
d_call: NA
j_call: TRBJ2-7
v_call: TRBV7-9
clone_size: NA